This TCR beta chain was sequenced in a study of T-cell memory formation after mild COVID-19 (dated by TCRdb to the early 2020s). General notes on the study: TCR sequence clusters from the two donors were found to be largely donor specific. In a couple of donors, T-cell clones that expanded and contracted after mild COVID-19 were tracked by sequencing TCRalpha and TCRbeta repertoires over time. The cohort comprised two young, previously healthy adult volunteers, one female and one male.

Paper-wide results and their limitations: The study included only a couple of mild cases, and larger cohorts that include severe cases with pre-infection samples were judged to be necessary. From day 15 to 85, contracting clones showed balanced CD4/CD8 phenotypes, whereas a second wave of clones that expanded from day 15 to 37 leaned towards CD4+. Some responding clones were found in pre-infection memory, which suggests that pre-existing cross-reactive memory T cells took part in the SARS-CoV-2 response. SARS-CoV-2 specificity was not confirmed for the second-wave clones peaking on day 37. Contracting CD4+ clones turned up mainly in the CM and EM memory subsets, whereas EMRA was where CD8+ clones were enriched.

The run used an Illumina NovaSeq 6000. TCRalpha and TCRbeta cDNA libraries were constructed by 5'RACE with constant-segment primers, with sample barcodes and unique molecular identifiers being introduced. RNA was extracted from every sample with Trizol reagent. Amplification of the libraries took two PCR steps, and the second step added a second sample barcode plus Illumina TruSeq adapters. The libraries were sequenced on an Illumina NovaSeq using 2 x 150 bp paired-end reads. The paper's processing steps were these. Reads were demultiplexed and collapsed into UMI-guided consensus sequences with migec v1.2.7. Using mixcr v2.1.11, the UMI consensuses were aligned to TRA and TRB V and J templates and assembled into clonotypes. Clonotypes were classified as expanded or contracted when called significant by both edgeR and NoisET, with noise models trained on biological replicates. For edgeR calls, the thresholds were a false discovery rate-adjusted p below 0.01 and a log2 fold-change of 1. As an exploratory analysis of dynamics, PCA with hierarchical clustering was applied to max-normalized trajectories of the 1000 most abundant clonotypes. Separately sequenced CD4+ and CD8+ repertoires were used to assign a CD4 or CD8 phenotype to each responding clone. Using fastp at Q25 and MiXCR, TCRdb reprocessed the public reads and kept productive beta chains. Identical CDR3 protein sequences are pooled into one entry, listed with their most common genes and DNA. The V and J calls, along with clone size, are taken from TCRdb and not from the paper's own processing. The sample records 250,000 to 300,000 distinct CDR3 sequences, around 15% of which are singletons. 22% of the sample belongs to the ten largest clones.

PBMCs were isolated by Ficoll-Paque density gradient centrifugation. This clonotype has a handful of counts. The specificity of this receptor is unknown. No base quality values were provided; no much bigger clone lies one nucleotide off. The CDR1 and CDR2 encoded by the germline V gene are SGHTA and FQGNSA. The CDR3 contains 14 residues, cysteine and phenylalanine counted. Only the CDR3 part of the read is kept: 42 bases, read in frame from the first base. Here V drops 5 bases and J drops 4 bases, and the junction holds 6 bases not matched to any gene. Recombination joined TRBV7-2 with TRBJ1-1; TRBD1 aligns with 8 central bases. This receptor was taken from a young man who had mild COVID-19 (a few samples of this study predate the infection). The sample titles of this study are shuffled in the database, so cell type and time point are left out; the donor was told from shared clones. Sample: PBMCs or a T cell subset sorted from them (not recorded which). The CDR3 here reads CASSTRTGITEAFF. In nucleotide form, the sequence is TGTGCCAGCAGCACCCGGACAGGGATCACTGAAGCTTTCTTT.